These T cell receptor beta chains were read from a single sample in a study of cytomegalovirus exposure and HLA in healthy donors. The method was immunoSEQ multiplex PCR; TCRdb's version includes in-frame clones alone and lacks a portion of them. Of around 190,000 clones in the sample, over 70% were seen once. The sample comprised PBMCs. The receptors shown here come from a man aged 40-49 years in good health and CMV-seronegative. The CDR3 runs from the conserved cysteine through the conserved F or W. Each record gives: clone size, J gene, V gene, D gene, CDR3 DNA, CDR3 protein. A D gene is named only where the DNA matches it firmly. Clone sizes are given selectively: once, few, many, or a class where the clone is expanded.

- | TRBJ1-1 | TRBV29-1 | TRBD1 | TGCAGCGAACGACCCTCGGACAGGGGGGGGACTGAAGCTTTCTTT | CSERPSDRGGTEAFF
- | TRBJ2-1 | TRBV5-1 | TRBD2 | TGCGCCAGCAGCATGTCCGGGACTAGCGGAAGGAGCTCCTACAATGAGCAGTTCTTC | CASSMSGTSGRSSYNEQFF
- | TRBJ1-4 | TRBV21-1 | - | TGTGCCAGCAGCAAAAACCGAGGAAATGAAAAACTGTTTTTT | CASSKNRGNEKLFF
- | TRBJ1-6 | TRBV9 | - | TGTGCCAGCAGCGTAGGGCAGGGCATGGAGACCCCCCTCCACTTT | CASSVGQGMETPLHF
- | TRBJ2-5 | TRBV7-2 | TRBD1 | TGTGCCAGCAGCTCCCGGACAGGGTCAGAGACCCAGTACTTC | CASSSRTGSETQYF
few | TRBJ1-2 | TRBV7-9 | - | TGTGCCAGCAGCGAAGGTGGAGGGTTACTCTATGGCTACACCTTC | CASSEGGGLLYGYTF
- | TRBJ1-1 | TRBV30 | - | TGTGCCTGGAGTGTGGGGGCCGTAGGGGATGAAGCTTTCTTT | CAWSVGAVGDEAFF
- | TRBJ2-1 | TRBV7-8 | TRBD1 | TGTGCCAGCAGCACCCGGGACAGGGCAACGGGGAATGAGCAGTTCTTC | CASSTRDRATGNEQFF
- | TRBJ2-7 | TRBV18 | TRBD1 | TGTGCCAGCTCACCCGGGACAGGAAGCTCCTACGAGCAGTACTTC | CASSPGTGSSYEQYF
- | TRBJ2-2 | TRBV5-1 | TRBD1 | TGCGCCAGCAGCTTCGGGACAGGGTTGGGGGAGCTGTTTTTT | CASSFGTGLGELFF
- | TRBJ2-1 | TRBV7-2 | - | TGTGCCAGCAGCTTAACAGGCTACTACAATGAGCAGTTCTTC | CASSLTGYYNEQFF
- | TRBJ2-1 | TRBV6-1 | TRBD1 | TGTGCCACAGCCCGGACAGGGTTGGTCAATGAGCAGTTCTTC | CATARTGLVNEQFF
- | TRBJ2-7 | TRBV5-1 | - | TGCGCCAGCAGCTTGGCCGACATAAACTACGAGCAGTACTTC | CASSLADINYEQYF
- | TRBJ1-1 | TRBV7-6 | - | TGTGCCAGCAGGGTGGGGGGGAACACTGAAGCTTTCTTT | CASRVGGNTEAFF
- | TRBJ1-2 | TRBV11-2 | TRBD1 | TGTGCCAGCAGCCTCCACCAGGGGGACTATGGCTACACCTTC | CASSLHQGDYGYTF
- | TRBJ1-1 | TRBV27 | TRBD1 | TGTGCCAGCAGGTCTAGGGGGCTCGGGACTGAAGCTTTCTTT | CASRSRGLGTEAFF
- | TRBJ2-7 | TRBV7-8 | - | TGTGCCAGCAGCCGGAGAGGCAGCTACGAGCAGTACTTC | CASSRRGSYEQYF
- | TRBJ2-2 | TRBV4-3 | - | TGCGCCAGCAGCCCCCCGGCCCTAGGGAGTACCACCGGGGAGCTGTTTTTT | CASSPPALGSTTGELFF
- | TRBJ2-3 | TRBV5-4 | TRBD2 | TGTGCCAGCAGCTTGGGCCCTCCGGGGGGGGCTACGACAGATACGCAGTATTTT | CASSLGPPGGATTDTQYF
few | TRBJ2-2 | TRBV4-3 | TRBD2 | TGCGCCAGCAGCCAAGACCCAGCGGGAAGTGGCGGGGAGCTGTTTTTT | CASSQDPAGSGGELFF
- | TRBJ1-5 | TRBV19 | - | TGTGCCAGTAACCCGGACAGTCGCAATCAGCCCCAGCATTTT | CASNPDSRNQPQHF
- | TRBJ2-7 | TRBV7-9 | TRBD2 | TGTGCCAGCAGGGGACTAGCGGGAGGGCCAAGCGAGCAGTACTTC | CASRGLAGGPSEQYF
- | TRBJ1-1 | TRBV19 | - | TGTGCCAGTAGTATAGCAGACACATTGAACACTGAAGCTTTCTTT | CASSIADTLNTEAFF
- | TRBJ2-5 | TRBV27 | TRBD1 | TGTGCCAGCAGTACCTCGGGACAGGGAGAGGGGTGGTACTTC | CASSTSGQGEGWYF
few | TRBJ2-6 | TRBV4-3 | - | TGCGCCAGCAGCCAAGAAATTCTCTCTGGGGCCAACGTCCTGACTTTC | CASSQEILSGANVLTF
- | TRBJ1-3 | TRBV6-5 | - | TGTGCCAGCACCACAGGGACACCTGGAAACACCATATATTTT | CASTTGTPGNTIYF
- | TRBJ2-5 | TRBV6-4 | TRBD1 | TGTGCCAGCAGCGAAACAGGGGGCGGAGAGACCCAGTACTTC | CASSETGGGETQYF
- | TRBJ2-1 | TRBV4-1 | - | TGCGCCAGCAGCCAAGAGCGCAGGGTGACCTACAATGAGCAGTTCTTC | CASSQERRVTYNEQFF
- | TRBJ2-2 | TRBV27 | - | TGTGCCAGCAGTCCGAGGAGGACAGGGCGGGGGACCGGGGAGCTGTTTTTT | CASSPRRTGRGTGELFF
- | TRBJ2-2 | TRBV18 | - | TGTGCCAGCTCACCAAATTCCGGGACCGGGGAGCTGTTTTTT | CASSPNSGTGELFF
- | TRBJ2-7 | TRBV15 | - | TGTGCCACCAGCAGATCGGGACAAGCCTACGAGCAGTACTTC | CATSRSGQAYEQYF
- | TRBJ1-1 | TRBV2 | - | TGTGCCAGCAGTGGGCAGGGGAACACTGAAGCTTTCTTT | CASSGQGNTEAFF
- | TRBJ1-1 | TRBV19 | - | TGTGCCAGTAGTATCCGGGACACTGAAGCTTTCTTT | CASSIRDTEAFF
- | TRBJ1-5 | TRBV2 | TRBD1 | TGTGCCAGCAGCCGAACGGGGGACAGCCGTAGGTTAGGTAGCAATCAGCCCCAGCATTTT | CASSRTGDSRRLGSNQPQHF
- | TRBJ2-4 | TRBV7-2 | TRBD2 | TGTGCCAGCAGCTTAGAACTAGCGGAGGGAGCCAAAAACATTCAGTACTTC | CASSLELAEGAKNIQYF
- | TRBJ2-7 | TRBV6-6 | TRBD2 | TGTGCCAGCGGGGACTTTGCTAGCGGGGGAGGCGAGCAGTACTTC | CASGDFASGGGEQYF
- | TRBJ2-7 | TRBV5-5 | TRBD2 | TGTGCCAGCAGCTATAGCGGGGGGAGCTCCTACGAGCAGTACTTC | CASSYSGGSSYEQYF
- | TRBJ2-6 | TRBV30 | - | TGTGCCTGGAGTGGTGACAGCTCCGGGGCCAACGTCCTGACTTTC | CAWSGDSSGANVLTF
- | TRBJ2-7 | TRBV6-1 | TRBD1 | TGTGCCAGCAGGGGACAGGGTGAGCAGTACTTC | CASRGQGEQYF
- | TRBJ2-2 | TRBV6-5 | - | TGTGCCAGCATGCGGGGAACCGGGGAGCTGTTTTTT | CASMRGTGELFF
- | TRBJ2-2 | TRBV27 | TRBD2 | TGTGCCAGCAGTTTAGCGGGAGGGACCGGGGAGCTGTTTTTT | CASSLAGGTGELFF
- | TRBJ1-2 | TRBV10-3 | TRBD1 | TGTGCCATCAGAGAGGACAGGGGAGTCTATGGCTACACCTTC | CAIREDRGVYGYTF
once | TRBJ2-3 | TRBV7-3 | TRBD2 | TGTGCCAGCAGCCTTACTAGCGGAGGGGACACAGATACGCAGTATTTT | CASSLTSGGDTDTQYF
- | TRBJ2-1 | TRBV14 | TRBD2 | TGTGCCAGCAGCCAAGGTAGCGGGAGGTGGGATGAGCAGTTCTTC | CASSQGSGRWDEQFF
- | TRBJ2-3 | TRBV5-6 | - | TGTGCCAGCAGCTTGGCCGGCGGGGCCTCAGATACGCAGTATTTT | CASSLAGGASDTQYF
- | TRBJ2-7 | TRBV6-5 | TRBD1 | TGTGCCAGCAGTTACTCGGGACAGGAGACCTACGAGCAGTACTTC | CASSYSGQETYEQYF
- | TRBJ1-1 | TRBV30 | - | TGTGCCTGGAGTGACCTCCGAAAGGAGGACACTGAAGCTTTCTTT | CAWSDLRKEDTEAFF
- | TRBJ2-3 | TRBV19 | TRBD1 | TGTGCCAGTAGTATAAAGGGACAGGGGCCAGATACGCAGTATTTT | CASSIKGQGPDTQYF
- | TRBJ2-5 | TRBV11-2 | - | TGTGCCAGCAGCTTCAGGCCCCAGAATGGGGAGACCCAGTACTTC | CASSFRPQNGETQYF
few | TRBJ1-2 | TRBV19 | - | TGTGCCAGTAGGCTCGAATCGACAGTAAACTATGGCTACACCTTC | CASRLESTVNYGYTF
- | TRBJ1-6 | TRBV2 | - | TGTGCCAGCAGCTCCGACAGGTCCTATTCACCCCTCCACTTT | CASSSDRSYSPLHF
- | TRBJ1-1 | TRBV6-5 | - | TGTGCCAGCAGGATGGGCTGGGGGCGGGACACTGAAGCTTTCTTT | CASRMGWGRDTEAFF
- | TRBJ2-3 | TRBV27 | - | TGTGCCAGCAGTCAAGGGGACTTTTCCACAGATACGCAGTATTTT | CASSQGDFSTDTQYF
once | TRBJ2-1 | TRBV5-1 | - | TGCGCCAGCAGCTTGGCCGGGACGACAGGCTACAATGAGCAGTTCTTC | CASSLAGTTGYNEQFF
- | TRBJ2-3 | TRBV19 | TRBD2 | TGTGCCAGTAGTATCCCAGCGGGAGGGCCAGATACGCAGTATTTT | CASSIPAGGPDTQYF
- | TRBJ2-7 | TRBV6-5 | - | TGTGCCAGCAGTTATAGGGACTCATCCTACGAGCAGTACTTC | CASSYRDSSYEQYF